The T cell receptor beta chain described here comes from a study of long-term antiretroviral therapy in people with HIV. The wider study: The 2015 immediate-ART recommendation was preceded by the earliest samples by about a decade. General study findings and limits: Clones that had undergone expansion before ART prevailed in the repertoire throughout all time points.

Assay version v3.0 of immunoSEQ was used, and it was run at survey level. It was about 35,000-50,000 T-cell genomes per sample that sequencing targeted. Profiled with immunoSEQ multiplex PCR; TCRdb holds only in-frame clones, not every one. The sample carries around 29,000 clones, roughly 87% recorded once. A word on this clone: As yet, its antigen is unknown.

Unmatched junction bases numbered 6, after V lost 3 bases and J lost 6 bases. The germline V gene encodes CDR1 LNHDA and CDR2 SQIVND (reference sequence). This CDR3 region has 15 residues. Each sample contained about 0.85-11 million cryopreserved PBMC, thawed before DNA extraction. This TCR came from a young man with HIV. The sequences come from unsorted PBMCs, collected 1.1 years after starting antiretroviral therapy. The chain links TRBV19 to TRBJ2-3; 10 nucleotides agree with TRBD1. The CDR3, as DNA: TGTGCCAGTAGTATGGACAGGGGGGGGTCGGATACGCAGTATTTT. It yields the protein CASSMDRGGSDTQYF.